This T cell receptor (beta chain) emerged from a study of T cells in Graves' hyperthyroidism and ophthalmopathy. About the research overall: Peripheral blood specimens were obtained at initial diagnosis, prior to any treatment.

Diagnoses were established using clinical symptoms, serum thyroxine and TRAb, thyroid ultrasound and orbital computed tomography. Fresh 10 ml peripheral blood yielded PBMCs. Whole-study findings and limits: Ophthalmopathy stood apart from stable hyperthyroidism in a 13 V-J model.

There were TCR beta CDR3 regions amplified from RNA transcripts. HTBI primers were used for first-round RT-PCR of the TCR CDR3. TCRdb reanalysed the multiplex PCR reads using MiXCR and keeps one entry per CDR3 protein. The sample carries 660,000 or so distinct CDR3 sequences, less than 25% recorded once. The sample holds many counts of this clonotype. The antigen remains undetermined. The origin of this receptor is a man aged 25 to 40 with Graves' ophthalmopathy. Sequenced: blood.

The CDR3 here is CASSSYSTDTQYF. The CDR3 coding sequence is TGTGCCAGCAGCTCCTACAGCACAGATACGCAGTATTTT. This chain joins TRBV7-2 and TRBJ2-3; D gene ambiguous. V was pared by 4 bases and J by 0 bases, with 5 bases between. The CDR3 runs to 13 residues. The germline gives CDR1 SGHTA, CDR2 FQGNSA.